Listed below are T cell receptor beta chains from one sample, sequenced in a study of T cells in Graves' hyperthyroidism and ophthalmopathy. Each CDR3 protein is one row after TCRdb ran MiXCR on the multiplex PCR reads. Of more than 300,000 distinct CDR3 sequences listed, about 17% are singletons. The specimen sequenced was blood. These receptors were obtained from a woman in her twenties or thirties with Graves' hyperthyroidism that later progressed to Graves' ophthalmopathy. The CDR3 runs from the conserved cysteine through the conserved F or W. A D gene is named only where the DNA matches it firmly. Clone size, where shown, is once, few, many, or a class for clones that have expanded.

NA	TRBV4-2	few	TRBJ2-1	CASSQDLRNEQFF	TGTGCCAGCAGCCAAGATCTCAGGAATGAGCAGTTCTTC
TRBD2	TRBV14	NA	TRBJ2-1	CASSPAKISPGTSGRFLYNEQFF	TGTGCCAGCAGCCCAGCCAAGATATCCCCCGGGACTAGCGGGAGATTCCTCTACAATGAGCAGTTCTTC
NA	TRBV4-1	NA	TRBJ1-1	CASSQSGSVRLNTEAFF	TGCGCCAGCAGCCAATCGGGTAGCGTCCGATTGAACACTGAAGCTTTCTTT
NA	TRBV12-3/TRBV12-4	NA	TRBJ1-4	CASSSGGKLNEKLFF	TGTGCCAGCAGTTCCGGGGGGAAACTTAATGAAAAACTGTTTTTT
NA	TRBV10-3	many	TRBJ1-1	CAISEAGNTEAFF	TGTGCCATCAGTGAGGCAGGGAACACTGAAGCTTTCTTT
NA	TRBV20-1	NA	TRBJ1-1	CSASSDHRDGHTEAFF	TGCAGTGCTAGTTCTGATCATAGGGACGGCCACACTGAAGCTTTCTTT
NA	TRBV7-9	few	TRBJ2-2	CASSPLRHFSGELFF	TGTGCCAGCAGCCCCCTTAGACACTTTTCCGGGGAGCTGTTTTTT
NA	TRBV3-1	many	TRBJ1-1	CASSRGRMNTEAFF	TGTGCCAGCAGCCGGGGACGGATGAACACTGAAGCTTTCTTT
NA	TRBV5-1	NA	TRBJ2-2	CASSLGSANTGELFF	TGCGCCAGCAGCTTGGGTAGCGCGAACACCGGGGAGCTGTTTTTT
TRBD1	TRBV6-5	many	TRBJ2-1	CASSYLTGASEQFF	TGTGCCAGCAGTTACTTAACAGGGGCTAGTGAGCAGTTCTTC
NA	TRBV7-9	many	TRBJ2-5	CASSPLRQLTETQYF	TGTGCCAGCAGCCCTCTTAGACAGTTGACAGAGACCCAGTACTTC
TRBD2	TRBV28	many	TRBJ2-3	CASSGTAGGSTDTQYF	TGTGCCAGCAGTGGGACAGCGGGGGGGAGCACAGATACGCAGTATTTT
NA	TRBV7-9	many	TRBJ2-5	CASSLDISQETQYF	TGTGCCAGCAGCTTAGATATTAGTCAAGAGACCCAGTACTTC
TRBD1	TRBV28	many	TRBJ2-2	CAITGTANTGELFF	TGTGCGATAACTGGGACAGCCAACACCGGGGAGCTGTTTTTT
TRBD1	TRBV6-5	few	TRBJ1-6	CASSYTGGSPLHF	TGTGCCAGCAGTTACACAGGGGGGTCACCCCTCCACTTT
TRBD1	TRBV11-2	many	TRBJ1-1	CASSLGQSSRNTEAFF	TGTGCCAGCAGCTTGGGACAGTCGAGTAGAAACACTGAAGCTTTCTTT
TRBD2	TRBV20-1	many	TRBJ2-3	CSAREAGGTDTQYF	TGCAGTGCTAGAGAAGCGGGGGGCACAGATACGCAGTATTTT
TRBD1	TRBV7-9	NA	TRBJ1-4	CASSLQDRGLVEKLFF	TGTGCCAGCAGCTTGCAGGACAGGGGGCTTGTTGAAAAACTGTTTTTT
NA	TRBV28	NA	TRBJ1-2	CASHGGGPSNYGYTF	TGTGCCAGTCATGGGGGGGGTCCATCTAACTATGGCTACACCTTC
NA	TRBV3-1	many	TRBJ2-7	CASSPDRGGSYEQYF	TGTGCCAGCAGCCCAGATAGGGGGGGATCCTACGAGCAGTACTTC